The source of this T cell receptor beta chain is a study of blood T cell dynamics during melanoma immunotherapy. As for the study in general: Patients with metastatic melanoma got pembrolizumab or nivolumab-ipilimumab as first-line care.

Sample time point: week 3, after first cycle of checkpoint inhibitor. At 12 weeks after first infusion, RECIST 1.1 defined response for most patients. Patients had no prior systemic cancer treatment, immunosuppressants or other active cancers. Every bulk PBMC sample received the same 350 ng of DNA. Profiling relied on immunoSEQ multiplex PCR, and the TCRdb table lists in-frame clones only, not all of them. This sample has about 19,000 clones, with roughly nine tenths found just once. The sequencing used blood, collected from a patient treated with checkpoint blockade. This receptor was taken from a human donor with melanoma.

The CDR3 protein is CASSSDSYEQYF. The CDR3 coding sequence is TGTGCCAGCAGCTCGGACAGCTACGAGCAGTACTTC. The chain links TRBV5-4 to TRBJ2-7; a possible D gene is TRBD1 (6 bases). This CDR3 contains 12 residues. The germline CDR1 and CDR2 sequences are SGHNT and YYREEE (reference sequence). Trimming cost V 3 bases and J 3 bases, with 7 bases left between them.